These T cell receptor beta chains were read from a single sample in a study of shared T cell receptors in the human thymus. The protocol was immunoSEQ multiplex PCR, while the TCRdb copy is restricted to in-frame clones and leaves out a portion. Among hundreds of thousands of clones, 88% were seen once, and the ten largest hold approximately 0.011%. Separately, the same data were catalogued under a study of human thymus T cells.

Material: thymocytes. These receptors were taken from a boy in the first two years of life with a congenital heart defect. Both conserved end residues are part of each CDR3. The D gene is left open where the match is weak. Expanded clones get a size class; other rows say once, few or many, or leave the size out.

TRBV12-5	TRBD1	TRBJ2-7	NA	CASGFRDSDSYEQYF	TGTGCTAGTGGTTTCCGGGACAGCGACTCCTACGAGCAGTACTTC
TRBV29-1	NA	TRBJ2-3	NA	CSVPFRRSPRDTQYF	TGCAGCGTCCCCTTTCGTAGATCCCCGCGAGATACGCAGTATTTT
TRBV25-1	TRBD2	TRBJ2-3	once	CASCPRGGDTQYF	TGTGCCAGCTGTCCGCGGGGGGGCGATACGCAGTATTTT
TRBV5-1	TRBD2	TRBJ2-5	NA	CASSKGLAGDLETQYF	TGCGCCAGCAGCAAGGGACTAGCGGGAGATCTAGAGACCCAGTACTTC
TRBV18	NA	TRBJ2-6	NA	CASSPQQGGANVLTF	TGTGCCAGCTCACCACAACAGGGTGGAGCCAACGTCCTGACTTTC
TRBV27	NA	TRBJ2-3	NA	CASSPAGSATDTQYF	TGTGCCAGCAGTCCCGCGGGTAGCGCCACAGATACGCAGTATTTT
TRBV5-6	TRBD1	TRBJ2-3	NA	CASSLCRGPDNPDTQYF	TGTGCCAGCAGCTTGTGCAGGGGGCCCGATAACCCAGATACGCAGTATTTT
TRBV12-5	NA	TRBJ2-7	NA	CASGLDSHEQYF	TGTGCTAGTGGTCTGGACAGCCACGAGCAGTACTTC
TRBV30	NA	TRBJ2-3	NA	CAWSQNLRRPVGWADTQYF	TGTGCCTGGAGCCAAAATCTCCGGAGGCCGGTGGGGTGGGCAGATACGCAGTATTTT
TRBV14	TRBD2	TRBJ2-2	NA	CASSQDRRLAGVHGELFF	TGTGCCAGCAGCCAAGATAGAAGGCTAGCGGGAGTACACGGGGAGCTGTTTTTT
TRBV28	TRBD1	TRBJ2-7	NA	CASSLAEGQGAYEQYF	TGTGCCAGCAGTTTAGCCGAGGGACAGGGGGCCTACGAGCAGTACTTC
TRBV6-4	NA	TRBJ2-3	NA	CASSDSRSTDTQYF	TGTGCCAGCAGTGACTCTCGGAGCACAGATACGCAGTATTTT
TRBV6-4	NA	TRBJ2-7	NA	CRRGYEQYF	TGTCGCAGGGGCTACGAGCAGTACTTC
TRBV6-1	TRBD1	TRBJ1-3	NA	CASSEGTGSNSGNTIYF	TGTGCCAGCAGTGAGGGGACAGGGTCCAACTCTGGAAACACCATATATTTT
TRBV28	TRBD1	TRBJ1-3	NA	CASSFRQGAVGNTIYF	TGTGCCAGCAGTTTCCGACAGGGGGCTGTTGGAAACACCATATATTTT
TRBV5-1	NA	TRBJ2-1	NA	CASSLVVSSHRVGQFF	TGCGCCAGCAGCTTGGTGGTGTCTAGCCATAGGGTTGGGCAGTTCTTC
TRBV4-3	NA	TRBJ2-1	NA	CASSQDVLNNEQFF	TGCGCCAGCAGCCAAGACGTCCTAAACAATGAGCAGTTCTTC
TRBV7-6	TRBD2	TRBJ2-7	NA	CASSSPSGTSGRLYEQYF	TGTGCCAGCAGCTCCCCCTCCGGGACTAGCGGGAGACTCTACGAGCAGTACTTC
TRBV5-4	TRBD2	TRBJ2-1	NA	CASSQPGLADAYNEQFF	TGTGCCAGCAGCCAGCCTGGACTAGCGGACGCCTACAATGAGCAGTTCTTC
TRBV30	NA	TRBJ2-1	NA	CAWSPRVLATLYNEQFF	TGTGCCTGGAGTCCGAGGGTATTAGCGACCCTCTACAATGAGCAGTTCTTC
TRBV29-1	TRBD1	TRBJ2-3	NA	CSVGLRDRGRPTDTQYF	TGCAGCGTAGGGCTTCGGGACAGGGGGAGACCCACAGATACGCAGTATTTT
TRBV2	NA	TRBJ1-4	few	CASSESPKWEKLFF	TGTGCCAGCAGTGAATCCCCTAAATGGGAAAAACTGTTTTTT
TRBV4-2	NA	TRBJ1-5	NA	CASSRTWNDRPGQPQHF	TGTGCCAGCAGCCGCACTTGGAATGACCGACCAGGTCAGCCCCAGCATTTT
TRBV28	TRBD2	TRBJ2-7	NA	CASSLKLATYEQYF	TGTGCCAGCAGTTTAAAACTAGCGACCTACGAGCAGTACTTC
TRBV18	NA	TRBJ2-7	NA	CASSRASSYEQYF	TGTGCCAGCTCACGGGCTTCGAGTTACGAGCAGTACTTC
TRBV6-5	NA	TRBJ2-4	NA	CASSYSGHQAKNIQYF	TGTGCCAGCAGTTACAGTGGACACCAAGCCAAAAACATTCAGTACTTC
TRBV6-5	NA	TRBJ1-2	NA	CASSLRSGAHGYTF	TGTGCCAGCAGCCTAAGGTCGGGTGCCCATGGCTACACCTTC
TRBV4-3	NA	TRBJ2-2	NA	CASSQDEGENTGELFF	TGCGCCAGCAGCCAAGACGAGGGAGAGAACACCGGGGAGCTGTTTTTT
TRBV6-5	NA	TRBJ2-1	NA	CASSYSRTSSYNEQFF	TGTGCCAGCAGTTACTCTCGCACTTCTTCCTACAATGAGCAGTTCTTC
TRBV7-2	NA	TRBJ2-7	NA	CASSPEGRGTYEQYF	TGTGCCAGCAGCCCAGAGGGGAGGGGGACCTACGAGCAGTACTTC
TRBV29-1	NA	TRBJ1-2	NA	CSVVVSGLNYGYTF	TGCAGCGTTGTTGTATCAGGTTTGAACTATGGCTACACCTTC
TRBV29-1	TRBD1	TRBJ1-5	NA	CSAVVQGGNSNQPQHF	TGCAGCGCCGTCGTGCAGGGGGGAAATAGCAATCAGCCCCAGCATTTT
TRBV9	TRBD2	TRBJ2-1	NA	CASSPGGGGSYNEQFF	TGTGCCAGCAGCCCTGGGGGGGGAGGCTCCTACAATGAGCAGTTCTTC
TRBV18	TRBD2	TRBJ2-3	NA	CASSPLVRGGTDTQYF	TGTGCCAGCTCACCACTCGTACGGGGAGGGACAGATACGCAGTATTTT
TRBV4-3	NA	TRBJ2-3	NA	CASSQVAGQTDTQYF	TGCGCCAGCAGCCAAGTTGCGGGACAGACAGATACGCAGTATTTT
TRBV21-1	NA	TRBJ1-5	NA	CASSGGQNLFYSNQPQHF	TGTGCCAGCAGCGGGGGACAGAACTTATTCTATAGCAATCAGCCCCAGCATTTT
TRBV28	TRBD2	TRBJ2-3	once	CASRLSGTRLNTQYF	TGTGCCAGCAGGTTATCCGGGACTAGGTTAAATACGCAGTATTTT
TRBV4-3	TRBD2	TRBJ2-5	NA	CASSQGGRDTETQYF	TGCGCCAGCAGCCAAGGCGGGAGGGATACCGAGACCCAGTACTTC
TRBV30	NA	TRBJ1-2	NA	CAWSDAVNYGYTF	TGTGCCTGGAGTGATGCAGTTAACTATGGCTACACCTTC
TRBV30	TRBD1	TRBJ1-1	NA	CAWLLSGGLGTEAFF	TGTGCCTGGCTTCTCTCAGGGGGCCTAGGCACTGAAGCTTTCTTT
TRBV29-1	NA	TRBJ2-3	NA	CSVEDPLGQPTDTQYF	TGCAGCGTTGAAGACCCTCTAGGCCAACCCACAGATACGCAGTATTTT
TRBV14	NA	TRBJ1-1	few	CASSQEMGQEAFF	TGTGCCAGCAGCCAAGAAATGGGACAAGAAGCTTTCTTT
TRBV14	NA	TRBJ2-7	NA	CASSQEIFSEQYF	TGTGCCAGCAGCCAAGAAATTTTTAGCGAGCAGTACTTC
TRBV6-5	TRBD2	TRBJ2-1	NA	CASSLAGAENEQFF	TGTGCCAGCAGTTTAGCGGGAGCTGAGAATGAGCAGTTCTTC
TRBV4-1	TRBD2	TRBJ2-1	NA	CASSQGLAGAYNEQFF	TGCGCCAGCAGCCAAGGACTAGCGGGAGCCTACAATGAGCAGTTCTTC
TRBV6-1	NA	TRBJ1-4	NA	CASSEAIWARGNEKLFF	TGTGCCAGCAGTGAAGCTATCTGGGCCAGGGGTAATGAAAAACTGTTTTTT
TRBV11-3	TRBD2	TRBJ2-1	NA	CASSLELGGGNEQFF	TGTGCCAGCAGCTTAGAACTAGGCGGGGGCAATGAGCAGTTCTTC
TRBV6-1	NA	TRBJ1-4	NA	CASSEEVAGGEKLFF	TGTGCCAGCAGTGAAGAGGTCGCGGGGGGTGAAAAACTGTTTTTT
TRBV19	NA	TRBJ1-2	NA	CAGRRGHGYTF	TGTGCCGGGAGGAGGGGACATGGCTACACCTTC
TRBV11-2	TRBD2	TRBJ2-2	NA	CASSPGLAVFGELFF	TGTGCCAGCAGCCCGGGACTAGCGGTATTCGGGGAGCTGTTTTTT
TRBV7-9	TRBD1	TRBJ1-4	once	CASSWWDRDGEKLFF	TGTGCCAGCAGCTGGTGGGACAGGGACGGGGAAAAACTGTTTTTT
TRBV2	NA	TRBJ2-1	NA	CASSDREYNEQFF	TGTGCCAGCAGTGACCGGGAGTACAATGAGCAGTTCTTC
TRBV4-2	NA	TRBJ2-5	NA	CASSQAGNETQYF	TGTGCCAGCAGCCAAGCGGGAAACGAGACCCAGTACTTC
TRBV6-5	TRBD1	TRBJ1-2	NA	CASSYPATGGAYGYTF	TGTGCCAGCAGTTACCCCGCGACAGGGGGCGCCTATGGCTACACCTTC
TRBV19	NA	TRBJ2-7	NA	CASSRQVQGYEQYF	TGTGCCAGTAGTCGCCAGGTCCAGGGCTACGAGCAGTACTTC
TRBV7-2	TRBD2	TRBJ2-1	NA	CASSSGGRNPYNEQFF	TGTGCCAGCAGCTCGGGCGGGAGAAACCCCTACAATGAGCAGTTCTTC
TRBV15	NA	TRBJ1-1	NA	CATSRDQENTEAFF	TGTGCCACCAGCAGAGATCAGGAGAACACTGAAGCTTTCTTT
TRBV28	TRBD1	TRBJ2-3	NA	CASSLQQGAIGTDTQYF	TGTGCCAGCAGTTTACAACAGGGGGCGATAGGCACAGATACGCAGTATTTT